A selection of T cell receptor beta chains follows, all from one sample in a study of T-cell reconstitution after alpha-beta-depleted transplantation in children. TCRdb processed the PCR reads anew with MiXCR; each CDR3 protein has one entry. The profile shows roughly 490,000 distinct CDR3 sequences, 11% of them singletons. Sample: PBMCs, mostly from graft donor cells, taken 180 days after TCRalphabeta/CD19-depleted stem cell transplant. All receptors derive from a female patient younger than 10 who had a stem cell transplant for aplastic anemia, so the T cells may come from the graft donor. Each CDR3 is given with its conserved first and last residue. A D gene is named only where the DNA matches it firmly. The listing skips clone size in some rows; elsewhere it reads once, few, many or a size class.

D gene | clone size | J gene | V gene | CDR3 protein | CDR3 DNA
- | few | TRBJ1-5 | TRBV20-1 | CSAEGENQPQHF | TGCAGTGCCGAGGGAGAAAATCAGCCCCAGCATTTT
TRBD2 | many | TRBJ2-1 | TRBV10-3 | CAISGTTDEQFF | TGTGCCATCAGCGGGACTACGGATGAGCAGTTCTTC
TRBD2 | few | TRBJ2-7 | TRBV20-1 | CSAQLAGIDEQYF | TGCAGTGCGCAACTAGCGGGTATAGACGAGCAGTACTTC
- | - | TRBJ2-7 | TRBV29-1 | CSGKGYGGSYEQYF | TGCAGCGGTAAGGGGTATGGGGGATCCTACGAGCAGTACTTC
- | few | TRBJ1-2 | TRBV7-9 | CASSSDRSLGYTF | TGTGCCAGCAGCTCCGACAGATCCTTGGGCTACACCTTC
TRBD1 | - | TRBJ1-5 | TRBV12-3/TRBV12-4 | CASSHGQGGQPQHF | TGTGCCAGCAGTCATGGACAGGGGGGCCAGCCCCAGCATTTT
TRBD2 | few | TRBJ2-7 | TRBV28 | CASSFLASAGVPYEQYF | TGTGCCAGCAGTTTTTTGGCCTCTGCGGGAGTCCCCTACGAGCAGTACTTC
- | - | TRBJ1-5 | TRBV28 | CASSFLRPTHNQPQHF | TGTGCCAGCAGTTTTCTCCGGCCGACACACAATCAGCCCCAGCATTTT
TRBD1 | - | TRBJ2-3 | TRBV18 | CASSRRTGSLADTQYF | TGTGCCAGCTCACGACGGACAGGGTCCCTCGCAGATACGCAGTATTTT
- | - | TRBJ2-6 | TRBV4-3 | CASSQAGNSGANVLTF | TGCGCCAGCAGCCAGGCGGGGAACTCTGGGGCCAACGTCCTGACTTTC
- | few | TRBJ2-7 | TRBV27 | CASSLRGDSYEQYF | TGTGCCAGCAGCCTACGGGGGGACAGTTACGAGCAGTACTTC
TRBD1 | - | TRBJ1-1 | TRBV30 | CAWSAPRQGGTEAFF | TGTGCCTGGAGTGCCCCCCGACAGGGCGGCACTGAAGCTTTCTTT
- | - | TRBJ1-4 | TRBV6-5 | CASSYGGGREEKLFF | TGTGCCAGCAGTTACGGGGGGGGGCGCGAGGAAAAACTGTTTTTT
- | many | TRBJ2-7 | TRBV28 | CASSLLGPYEQYF | TGTGCCAGCAGTTTACTAGGCCCCTACGAGCAGTACTTC
TRBD1 | - | TRBJ1-1 | TRBV4-3 | CASSQTGGRNTEAFF | TGCGCCAGCAGCCAAACAGGGGGCCGGAACACTGAAGCTTTCTTT
- | - | TRBJ1-3 | TRBV20-1 | CSAGQSGNTIYF | TGCAGTGCCGGACAGTCTGGAAACACCATATATTTT
TRBD2 | - | TRBJ2-1 | TRBV28 | CASSLWTSGLNNEQFF | TGTGCCAGCAGTTTATGGACTAGCGGGCTTAACAATGAGCAGTTCTTC